A selection of T cell receptor beta chains follows, all from one sample in a study of glioma-infiltrating T cells after dendritic cell vaccination. Sequencing was performed with immunoSEQ multiplex PCR; in TCRdb, only in-frame clones are kept and a portion is missing. The profile shows about 94,000 clones, over 80% of them singletons. This sample comprised blood, obtained after dendritic cell vaccination. The source of these receptors is a human donor with glioblastoma. Each CDR3 is given with its conserved first and last residue. A D gene is named only where the DNA matches it firmly. Clone size is not always given. Where it is, it says once, few, many or a class for expanded clones.

clone size	J gene	D gene	V gene	CDR3 protein	CDR3 DNA
once	TRBJ2-7	-	TRBV6-6	CASSRGGGPSYEQYF	TGTGCCAGCAGTAGAGGGGGGGGACCCTCTTACGAGCAGTACTTC
-	TRBJ2-5	TRBD1	TRBV5-6	CASSPDRVGETQYF	TGTGCCAGCAGCCCGGACAGGGTTGGAGAGACCCAGTACTTC
-	TRBJ1-5	TRBD1	TRBV28	CASSNDRVLKYSNQPQHF	TGTGCCAGCAGTAACGACAGGGTCCTAAAGTATAGCAATCAGCCCCAGCATTTT
-	TRBJ1-4	TRBD1	TRBV2	CASTKQGQGVEKLFF	TGTGCCAGCACCAAACAGGGACAGGGGGTGGAAAAACTGTTTTTT
-	TRBJ2-3	-	TRBV7-9	CASSSTSPAVTSTDTQYF	TGTGCCAGCAGCTCGACGAGCCCAGCGGTTACTAGCACAGATACGCAGTATTTT
few	TRBJ1-1	-	TRBV19	CASTQSRSPNTEAFF	TGTGCCAGTACTCAGTCTAGATCCCCGAACACTGAAGCTTTCTTT
-	TRBJ1-1	-	TRBV4-2	CASSQVIQGHTEAFF	TGTGCCAGCAGCCAAGTTATCCAGGGGCATACTGAAGCTTTCTTT
-	TRBJ2-1	-	TRBV6-5	CASSFQLGNEQFF	TGTGCCAGCAGTTTTCAACTAGGGAATGAGCAGTTCTTC
-	TRBJ1-6	-	TRBV18	CASSPLGLTMGNSPLHF	TGTGCCAGCTCACCACTTGGACTGACTATGGGGAATTCACCCCTCCACTTT
-	TRBJ1-1	-	TRBV29-1	CSVVSRVPNTEAFF	TGCAGCGTCGTTTCGAGGGTTCCGAACACTGAAGCTTTCTTT
-	TRBJ2-7	TRBD1	TRBV5-6	CASSPGGTGLYEQYF	TGTGCCAGCAGCCCAGGGGGGACAGGCCTCTACGAGCAGTACTTC
-	TRBJ1-1	-	TRBV10-1	CASSESIWTEAFF	TGCGCCAGCAGTGAGTCGATCTGGACAGAGGCTTTCTTT
-	TRBJ2-3	-	TRBV6-5	CASRHGRHSTDTQYF	TGTGCCAGCCGGCATGGGAGACATAGCACAGATACGCAGTATTTT
-	TRBJ1-3	-	TRBV30	CAWVLDSRGNTIYF	TGTGCCTGGGTCCTCGACAGTCGTGGAAACACCATATATTTT
-	TRBJ2-5	-	TRBV7-2	CASTLGGRAVGAQYF	TGTGCCAGCACCCTAGGGGGGAGGGCTGTTGGGGCCCAGTACTTC
-	TRBJ1-2	-	TRBV13	CASSLPVGRSNYGYTF	TGTGCCAGCAGCTTGCCTGTGGGGAGGTCCAACTATGGCTACACCTTC
-	TRBJ2-7	-	TRBV5-1	CASSSDYEQYF	TGCGCCAGCAGCTCAGACTACGAGCAGTACTTC
-	TRBJ1-5	TRBD1	TRBV7-3	CASSLSWTGGSNQPQHF	TGTGCCAGCAGCTTAAGTTGGACAGGGGGTAGCAATCAGCCCCAGCATTTT
-	TRBJ1-1	TRBD1	TRBV5-1	CASSGGQRLTEAFF	TGCGCCAGCAGCGGGGGACAGAGACTCACTGAAGCTTTCTTT
-	TRBJ1-1	TRBD1	TRBV6-5	CASRNRGSGTEAFF	TGTGCCAGCAGGAACAGGGGGTCGGGCACTGAAGCTTTCTTT
-	TRBJ2-1	TRBD2	TRBV2	CASSEALGLAAPFF	TGTGCCAGCAGTGAAGCGCTGGGACTAGCGGCGCCGTTCTTC
-	TRBJ2-7	TRBD2	TRBV5-4	CASTPGTSVSYEQYF	TGTGCCAGCACGCCGGGGACTAGCGTTTCCTACGAGCAGTACTTC
-	TRBJ1-1	TRBD1	TRBV7-3	CASSLGGGQGTSLNTEAFF	TGTGCCAGCAGCTTAGGGGGCGGACAGGGGACTTCCCTGAACACTGAAGCTTTCTTT
-	TRBJ1-5	-	TRBV7-8	CASSSLQGLQPQHF	TGTGCCAGCAGCTCCCTACAGGGCCTTCAGCCCCAGCATTTT
-	TRBJ2-7	TRBD1	TRBV28	CASSPSGQGAYEQYF	TGTGCCAGCAGTCCGTCGGGACAGGGGGCCTACGAGCAGTACTTC
-	TRBJ2-7	-	TRBV4-1	CASSLDSVEQYF	TGCGCCAGCAGCTTGGACTCGGTGGAGCAGTACTTC
-	TRBJ2-2	TRBD2	TRBV12-5	CASGLVGSSGKGGTGELFF	TGTGCTAGTGGTTTGGTAGGGAGTAGCGGGAAAGGAGGCACCGGGGAGCTGTTTTTT
-	TRBJ2-5	TRBD2	TRBV9	CASSVGAGGRQETQYF	TGTGCCAGCAGCGTAGGAGCGGGGGGGCGGCAAGAGACCCAGTACTTC
-	TRBJ1-5	TRBD1	TRBV30	CAWRGQGWSSQPQHF	TGTGCCTGGAGGGGACAGGGTTGGAGTAGTCAGCCCCAGCATTTT
once	TRBJ2-3	-	TRBV29-1	CSVLQGTDTQYF	TGCAGCGTCCTACAGGGAACAGATACGCAGTATTTT
-	TRBJ2-7	-	TRBV11-2	CASSLSPDLYEQYF	TGTGCCAGCAGCTTATCCCCTGACTTATACGAGCAGTACTTC
-	TRBJ1-1	TRBD1	TRBV2	CASSESPGQGSTEAFF	TGTGCCAGCAGTGAATCTCCGGGACAGGGGAGCACTGAAGCTTTCTTT
-	TRBJ1-2	TRBD1	TRBV7-9	CASSFGTGVSNYGYTF	TGTGCCAGCAGCTTTGGGACAGGGGTGTCGAACTATGGCTACACCTTC
-	TRBJ1-2	-	TRBV29-1	CSVVTISSNYGYTF	TGCAGCGTCGTCACCATAAGCTCTAACTATGGCTACACCTTC
-	TRBJ2-7	TRBD1	TRBV6-1	CATRTGTYEQYF	TGTGCCACCCGGACAGGGACCTACGAGCAGTACTTC
-	TRBJ2-7	-	TRBV1	CTSSQGSAAGGTHEQYF	TGCACCAGCAGCCAAGGGTCGGCAGCGGGAGGGACCCACGAGCAGTACTTC